This TCR beta chain derives from a study of naive and memory T cell subsets. The study, taken as a whole, reports: Especially in CD8 cells, naive repertoires contained a few larger clonotypes, possibly CD45RA-re-expressing memory cells. Each distinct alpha or beta sequence counts as one clonotype. In CD4 and CD8 cells, diversity dropped from naive through EMRA.

From germline, CDR1 is SGHAT and CDR2 FQNNGV. V was shortened by 1 base and J by 1 base, with 10 bases between the two germline ends. This CDR3 comprises 16 residues. Two oligonucleotides, mixed equimolar, formed the beta constant-region primer covering TRBC1 and TRBC2. Ligated cDNA was amplified by four rounds of PCR with nested alpha and beta constant-region primers and SP2. The cDNA 3' end received a ligated single-stranded oligonucleotide carrying the SP2 primer and a 12-nucleotide UMI. One entry per CDR3 protein results from TCRdb running MiXCR on the UMI-ligation and nested PCR reads. The sample contains some 82,000 distinct CDR3 sequences, approximately 11% of which appear only once. This clonotype was seen many times. Its antigen is unknown.

Sequencing input: naive CD4+ T cells from blood. This TCR was sampled from a human donor in good health. The chain combines TRBV11-2 with TRBJ2-2; possibly TRBD2 for D (5 bases). CDR3 DNA: TGTGCCAGCAGCTTAGTGGAGCGGAAGAACACCGGGGAGCTGTTTTTT. It translates to CASSLVERKNTGELFF.